A single TCR beta chain is shown here with its context. The data originate from a study of blood T cell repertoires in COVID-19. Study at large: Specimens from acute and convalescent COVID-19 originated in the United States, Italy and Spain. Nucleic acid was either cDNA or gDNA, and it came from T cells, B-cell-depleted T cells, or PBMCs.

V trimming: 5 bases; J trimming: 6 bases; junction bases outside the gene matches: 8. Per germline, CDR1 MDHEN and CDR2 SYDVKM. This CDR3 is built from 14 residues. In the study's own analysis: It was from reference gene primer amplification that nucleated cell counts were estimated. The data were produced by immunoSEQ multiplex PCR, yet TCRdb's version contains in-frame clones alone and is incomplete. V, J and clone size are those of that table, while D and trimming were read from the DNA. The sample lists some 400,000 clones, about 90% occurring once. The sample was peripheral blood. V is TRBV28 and J is TRBJ2-7; 9 nucleotides match TRBD1. This TCR derives from a young man with active or convalescent COVID-19. The CDR3 region has the DNA TGTGCCAGCAGTATCGGGACAGGGTTGCGCGAGCAGTACTTC. This gives the protein CASSIGTGLREQYF.